The 11 T cell receptor beta chains below come from one sample, sequenced in a study of T-cell reconstitution after alpha-beta-depleted transplantation in children. Construction of the TCRbeta library involved unique molecular identifiers. One entry per CDR3 protein results from TCRdb running MiXCR on the PCR reads. The sample lists approximately 490,000 distinct CDR3 sequences, about an eighth seen once, with less than 6.5% in the top ten. Sequences were derived from PBMCs from the stem cell graft donor, sampled from the stem cell graft. The receptors stem from a human donor who donated a stem cell graft to a child with combined immunodeficiency.

The V and J genes are TRBV12-3 or TRBV12-4 and TRBJ2-1; 12 bases agree with TRBD2. The CDR3 extends over 15 amino acids. J was trimmed by 8 bases and V by 3 bases; bases with no gene match: 5. CDR3 region: CASSFLLAGGDEQFF. CDR3 nucleotide sequence: TGTGCCAGCAGTTTCTTACTAGCGGGGGGCGATGAGCAGTTCTTC.

This clonotype was recorded at least ten times. The V gene is TRBV5-5, the J gene TRBJ2-7; D unclear. Germline V gene lookup returns CDR1 SGHKS and CDR2 YYEKEE (reference sequence). V lost 1 base to trimming and J lost 3 bases, with 11 bases between them. The CDR3 contains 14 residues. CDR3: CASSLFYLNYEQYF. CDR3 coding DNA: TGTGCCAGCAGCTTGTTCTACCTTAACTACGAGCAGTACTTC.

This clonotype was observed a handful of times. The V call is TRBV7-9, the J call TRBJ2-3, with 12 nucleotides matching TRBD1. This CDR3 region has 16 residues. J gave up 7 bases and V 5 bases, and 10 bases lay outside the gene matches. Germline lookup yields CDR1 SEHNR and CDR2 FQNEAQ (reference sequence). CDR3 coding DNA: TGTGCCAGCAGCCCGGACGGGACAGGGGGCTTAAATACGCAGTATTTT. Translated: CASSPDGTGGLNTQYF.

Remarks on this clonotype: A much larger clone is a single base away; this may be a read error. The chain couples TRBV28 to TRBJ2-7; possibly TRBD1 or TRBD2 for D (7 bases each). Trimming removed 6 bases from V and 0 bases from J, with 21 bases in between. Germline V CDR1 and CDR2: MDHEN, SYDVKM. This CDR3 comprises 17 residues. In nucleotides, the CDR3 is TGTGCCAGCAGAAGTCGGTTGCAGGGGGGGTTCTCCTACGAGCAGTACTTC. It codes for CASRSRLQGGFSYEQYF.

This clonotype was seen only a few times. The chain combines TRBV6-4 with TRBJ2-1; D is possibly TRBD2 (7 bases). This CDR3 has 19 amino acids. Trimming pared 5 bases from V and 5 bases from J, leaving 28 bases between. In germline, CDR1 is MRHNA, CDR2 SNTAGT. The CDR3 is CASSPVLGGGGGGNNEQFF. For the CDR3, the DNA is TGTGCCAGCAGTCCGGTATTGGGGGGGGGCGGAGGGGGAAACAATGAGCAGTTCTTC.

This clonotype was seen a handful of times. The V gene is TRBV7-3, the J gene TRBJ2-3; D might be TRBD1 (5 bases). CDR1 and CDR2 (germline): SGHTA, FQGTGA. The CDR3 runs 15 residues. Trimming pared 6 bases from V and 4 bases from J, leaving 17 bases between. The CDR3 DNA sequence: TGTGCCAGCAGTTGGGGCGCCCCTGGGGCAGATACGCAGTATTTT. It yields the protein CASSWGAPGADTQYF.

This clonotype has a count of ten or more. The V gene is TRBV4-3, the J gene TRBJ2-3, with D perhaps given as TRBD1 or TRBD2 (6 bases each). The germline V gene has CDR1 LGHNA and CDR2 YSLEER. The CDR3 totals 16 residues. Trimming cost V 0 bases and J 4 bases, with 14 bases left between them. The CDR3 sequence: CASSQEHGRGADTQYF. CDR3 coding DNA: TGCGCCAGCAGCCAAGAACACGGAAGGGGGGCAGATACGCAGTATTTT.

This clonotype occurred a few times. The chain has TRBV5-1 and TRBJ2-7, with TRBD1 matching over 7 bases. Germline V gene sequence: CDR1 SGHRS, CDR2 YFSETQ. The CDR3 totals 14 residues. The junction had 5 bases not matched to a gene; V was cut back by 3 bases and J by 2 bases. The CDR3, as DNA: TGCGCCAGCAGCTCAGACAGGGCGGCCTACGAGCAGTACTTC. It is translated as CASSSDRAAYEQYF.

This clonotype was seen only a few times. This chain joins TRBV6-5 and TRBJ2-1; no reliable D call. Trimming stripped 4 bases from V and 7 bases from J, with 8 bases between. The CDR3 runs to 12 residues. The V gene's germline CDR1 is MNHEY and CDR2 SVGAGI. CDR3 in amino acids: CASSSSRNEQFF. The CDR3 nucleotides are TGTGCCAGCAGTTCCTCCCGGAATGAGCAGTTCTTC.

This chain links TRBV5-1 with TRBJ2-3, with 10 bases that match TRBD2. V lost 0 bases and J lost 2; bases outside the gene matches: 3. CDR3 size: 16 residues. CDR1 is SGHRS and CDR2 is YFSETQ in the germline V gene. Here the CDR3 reads CASSLVLAGVTDTQYF. CDR3 bases: TGCGCCAGCAGCTTGGTCCTAGCGGGAGTCACAGATACGCAGTATTTT.

This clonotype was observed at least ten times. The chain joins TRBV27 to TRBJ2-3, with 10 nucleotides matching TRBD1. Looked up from germline, CDR1 is MNHEY and CDR2 is SMNVEV (reference sequence). V shed 7 bases and J 4 bases; nucleotides not matched to a gene: 8. There are 15 residues in the CDR3. CDR3 coding DNA: TGTGCCAGCAATTTCGGGACAGGGGCACCAGATACGCAGTATTTT. Translating it yields CASNFGTGAPDTQYF.